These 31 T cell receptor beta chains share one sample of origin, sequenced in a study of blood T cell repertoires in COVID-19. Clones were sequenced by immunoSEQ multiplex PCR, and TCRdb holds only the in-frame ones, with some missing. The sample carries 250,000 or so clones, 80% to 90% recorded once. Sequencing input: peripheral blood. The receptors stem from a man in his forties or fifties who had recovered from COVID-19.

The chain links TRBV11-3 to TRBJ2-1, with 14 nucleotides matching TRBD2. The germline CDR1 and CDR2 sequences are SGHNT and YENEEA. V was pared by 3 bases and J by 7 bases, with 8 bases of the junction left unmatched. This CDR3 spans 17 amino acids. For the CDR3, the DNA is TGTGCCAGCAGCTTCTCCCCGACTAGCGGGGGGGAAAATGAGCAGTTCTTC. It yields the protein CASSFSPTSGGENEQFF.

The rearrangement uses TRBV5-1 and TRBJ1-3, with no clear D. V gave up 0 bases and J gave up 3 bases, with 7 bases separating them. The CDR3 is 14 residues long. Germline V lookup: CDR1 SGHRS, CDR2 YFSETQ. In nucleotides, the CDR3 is TGCGCCAGCAGCTTGGATGGGAGTGGAAACACCATATATTTT. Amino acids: CASSLDGSGNTIYF.

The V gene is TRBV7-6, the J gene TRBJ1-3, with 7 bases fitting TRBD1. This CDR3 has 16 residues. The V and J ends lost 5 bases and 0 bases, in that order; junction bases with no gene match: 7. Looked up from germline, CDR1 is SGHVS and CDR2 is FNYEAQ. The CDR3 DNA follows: TGTGCCAGCAGCACCGGGACAGCGTTCTCTGGAAACACCATATATTTT. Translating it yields CASSTGTAFSGNTIYF.

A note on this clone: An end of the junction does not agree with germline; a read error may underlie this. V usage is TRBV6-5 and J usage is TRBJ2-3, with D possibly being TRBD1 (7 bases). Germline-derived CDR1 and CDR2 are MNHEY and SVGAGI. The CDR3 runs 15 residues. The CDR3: CASRPVGGKGARSDF. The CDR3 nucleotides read TGTGCCAGCAGACCAGTGGGGGGCAAGGGGGCGCGATCGGATTTT.

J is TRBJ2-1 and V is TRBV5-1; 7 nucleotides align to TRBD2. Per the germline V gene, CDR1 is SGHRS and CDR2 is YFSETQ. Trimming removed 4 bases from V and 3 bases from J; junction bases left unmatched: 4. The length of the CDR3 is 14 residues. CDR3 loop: CASSRASGYNEQFF. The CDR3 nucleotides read TGCGCCAGCAGCAGGGCTAGCGGCTACAATGAGCAGTTCTTC.

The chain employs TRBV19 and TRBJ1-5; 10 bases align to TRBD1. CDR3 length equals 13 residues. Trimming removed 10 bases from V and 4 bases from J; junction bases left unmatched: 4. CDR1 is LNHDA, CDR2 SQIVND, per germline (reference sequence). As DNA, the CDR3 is TGTGCCACTAGGACAGGGGGTAATCAGCCCCAGCATTTT. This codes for CATRTGGNQPQHF.

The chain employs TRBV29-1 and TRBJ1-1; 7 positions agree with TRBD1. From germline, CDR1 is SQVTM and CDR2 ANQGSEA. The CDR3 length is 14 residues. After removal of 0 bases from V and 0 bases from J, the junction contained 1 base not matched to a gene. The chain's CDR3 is CSVEEDRLNTEAFF. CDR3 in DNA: TGCAGCGTTGAAGAGGACAGGTTGAACACTGAAGCTTTCTTT.

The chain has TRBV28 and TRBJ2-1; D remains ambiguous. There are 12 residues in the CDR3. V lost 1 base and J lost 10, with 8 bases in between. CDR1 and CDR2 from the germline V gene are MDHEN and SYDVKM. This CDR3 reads CASSLLYSEQFF. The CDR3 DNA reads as TGTGCCAGCAGTTTATTATACAGCGAGCAGTTCTTC.

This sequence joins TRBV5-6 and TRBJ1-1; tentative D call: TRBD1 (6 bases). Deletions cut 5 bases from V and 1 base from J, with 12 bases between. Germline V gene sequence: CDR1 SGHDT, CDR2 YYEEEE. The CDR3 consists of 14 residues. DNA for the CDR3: TGTGCCAGCAGATGGCGGGGGGCGAACACTGAAGCTTTCTTT. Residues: CASRWRGANTEAFF.

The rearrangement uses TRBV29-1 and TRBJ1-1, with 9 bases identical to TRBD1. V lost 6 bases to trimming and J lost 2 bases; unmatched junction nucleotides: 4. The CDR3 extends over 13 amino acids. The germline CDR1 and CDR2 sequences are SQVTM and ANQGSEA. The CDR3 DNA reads TGCAGCGTCTTACAGGGGGCCAACACTGAAGCTTTCTTT. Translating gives CSVLQGANTEAFF.

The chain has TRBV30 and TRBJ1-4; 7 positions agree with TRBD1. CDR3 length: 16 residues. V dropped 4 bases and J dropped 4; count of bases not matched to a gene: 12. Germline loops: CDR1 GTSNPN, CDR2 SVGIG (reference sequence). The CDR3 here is CAWNRAGGQINEKLFF. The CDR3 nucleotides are TGTGCCTGGAATCGCGCTGGGGGACAGATTAATGAAAAACTGTTTTTT. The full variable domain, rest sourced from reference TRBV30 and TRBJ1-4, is SQTIHQWPATLVQPVGSPLSLECTVEGTSNPNLYWYRQAAGRGLQLLFYSVGIGQISSEVPQNLSASRPQDRQFILSSKKLLLSDSGFYLCAWNRAGGQINEKLFFGSGTQLSVL.

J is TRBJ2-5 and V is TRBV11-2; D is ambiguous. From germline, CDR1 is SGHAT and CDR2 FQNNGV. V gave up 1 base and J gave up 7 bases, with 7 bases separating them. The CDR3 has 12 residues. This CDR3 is CASSLVPGTQYF. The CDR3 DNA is TGTGCCAGCAGCTTAGTCCCCGGGACCCAGTACTTC.

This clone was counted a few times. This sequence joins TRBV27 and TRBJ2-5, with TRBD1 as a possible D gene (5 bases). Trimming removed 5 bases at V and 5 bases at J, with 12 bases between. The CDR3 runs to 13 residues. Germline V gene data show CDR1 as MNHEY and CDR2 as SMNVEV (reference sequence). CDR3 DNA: TGTGCCAGCAGTCAGGGCTATCGTGAGACCCAGTACTTC. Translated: CASSQGYRETQYF.

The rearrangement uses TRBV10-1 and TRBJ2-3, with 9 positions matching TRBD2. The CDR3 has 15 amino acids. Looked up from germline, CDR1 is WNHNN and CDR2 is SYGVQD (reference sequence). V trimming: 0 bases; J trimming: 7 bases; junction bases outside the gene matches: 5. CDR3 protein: CASSESSGGLNTQYF. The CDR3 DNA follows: TGCGCCAGCAGTGAGTCTAGCGGGGGTCTCAATACGCAGTATTTT.

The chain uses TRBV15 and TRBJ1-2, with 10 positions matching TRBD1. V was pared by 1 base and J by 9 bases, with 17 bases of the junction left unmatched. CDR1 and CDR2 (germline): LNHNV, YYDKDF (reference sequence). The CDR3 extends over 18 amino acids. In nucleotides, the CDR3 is TGTGCCACCAGCAGAGTATCGACAGGGGGCATTTTTCTGTATCGCTACACCTTC. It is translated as CATSRVSTGGIFLYRYTF.

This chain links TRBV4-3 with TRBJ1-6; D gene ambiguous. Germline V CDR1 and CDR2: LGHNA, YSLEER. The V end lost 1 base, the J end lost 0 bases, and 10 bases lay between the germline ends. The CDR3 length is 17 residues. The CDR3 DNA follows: TGCGCCAGCAGCCAAGCCCGCCTTAGCTCCTATAATTCACCCCTCCACTTT. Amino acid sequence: CASSQARLSSYNSPLHF.

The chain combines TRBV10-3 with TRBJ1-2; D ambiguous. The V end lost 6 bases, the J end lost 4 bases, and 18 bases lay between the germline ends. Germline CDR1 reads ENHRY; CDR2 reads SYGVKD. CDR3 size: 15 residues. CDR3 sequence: CAISRHEGGGYGYTF. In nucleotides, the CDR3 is TGTGCCATCAGCAGACACGAGGGAGGAGGCTATGGCTACACCTTC.

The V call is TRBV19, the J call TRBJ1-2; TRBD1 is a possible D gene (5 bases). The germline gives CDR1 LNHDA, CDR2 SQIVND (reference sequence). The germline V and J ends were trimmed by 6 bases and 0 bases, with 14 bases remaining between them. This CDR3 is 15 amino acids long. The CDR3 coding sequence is TGTGCCAGTAGCCTGGGGGGGTTGTCTAACTATGGCTACACCTTC. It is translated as CASSLGGLSNYGYTF.

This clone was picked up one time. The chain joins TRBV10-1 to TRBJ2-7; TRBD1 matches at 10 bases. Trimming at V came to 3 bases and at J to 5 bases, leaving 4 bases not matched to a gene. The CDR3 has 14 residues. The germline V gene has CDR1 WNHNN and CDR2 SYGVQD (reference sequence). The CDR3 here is CASSEGQGVHEQYF. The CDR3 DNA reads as TGCGCCAGCAGTGAAGGACAGGGGGTCCACGAGCAGTACTTC.

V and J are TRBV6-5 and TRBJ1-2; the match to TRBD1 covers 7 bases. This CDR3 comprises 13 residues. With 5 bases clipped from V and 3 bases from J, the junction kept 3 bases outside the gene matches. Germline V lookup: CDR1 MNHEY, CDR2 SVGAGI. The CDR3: CASSRGQYYGYTF. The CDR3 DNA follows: TGTGCCAGCAGTAGGGGACAGTACTATGGCTACACCTTC.

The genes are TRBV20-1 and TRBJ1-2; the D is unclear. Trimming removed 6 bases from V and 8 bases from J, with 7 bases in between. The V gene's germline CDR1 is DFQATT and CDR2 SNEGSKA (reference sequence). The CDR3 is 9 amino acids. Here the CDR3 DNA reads TGCAGTGCGGAGTGGGGCTACACCTTC. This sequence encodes CSAEWGYTF.

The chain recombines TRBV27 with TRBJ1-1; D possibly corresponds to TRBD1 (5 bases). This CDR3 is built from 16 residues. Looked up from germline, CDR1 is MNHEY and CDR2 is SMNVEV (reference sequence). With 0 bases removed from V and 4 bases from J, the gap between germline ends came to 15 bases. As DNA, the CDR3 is TGTGCCAGCAGTTTATCGCCCGGGGGAGGGAGCACTGAAGCTTTCTTT. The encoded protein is CASSLSPGGGSTEAFF.

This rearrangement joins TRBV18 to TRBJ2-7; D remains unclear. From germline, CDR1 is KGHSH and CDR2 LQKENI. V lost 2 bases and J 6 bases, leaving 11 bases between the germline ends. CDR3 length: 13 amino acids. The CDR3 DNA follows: TGTGCCAGCTCACCAGCAGTATCCCGCGAGCAGTACTTC. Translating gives CASSPAVSREQYF. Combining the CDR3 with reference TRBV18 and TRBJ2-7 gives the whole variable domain NAGVMQNPRHLVRRRGQEARLRCSPMKGHSHVYWYRQLPEEGLKFMVYLQKENIIDESGMPKERFSAEFPKEGPSILRIQQVVRGDSAAYFCASSPAVSREQYFGPGTRLTVT.

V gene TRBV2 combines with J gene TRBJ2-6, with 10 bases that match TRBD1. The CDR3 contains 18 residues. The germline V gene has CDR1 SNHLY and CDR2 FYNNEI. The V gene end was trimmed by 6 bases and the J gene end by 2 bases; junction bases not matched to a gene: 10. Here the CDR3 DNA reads TGTGCCAGCAGGGCCGGGACAGGGGAATATGCTGGGGCCAACGTCCTGACTTTC. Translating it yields CASRAGTGEYAGANVLTF.

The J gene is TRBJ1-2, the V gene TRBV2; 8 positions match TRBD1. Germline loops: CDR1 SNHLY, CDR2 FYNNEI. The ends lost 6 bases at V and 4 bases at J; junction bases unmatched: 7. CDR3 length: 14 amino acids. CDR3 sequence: CASRFTGQAYGYTF. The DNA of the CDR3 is TGTGCCAGCAGATTTACGGGACAGGCCTATGGCTACACCTTC.

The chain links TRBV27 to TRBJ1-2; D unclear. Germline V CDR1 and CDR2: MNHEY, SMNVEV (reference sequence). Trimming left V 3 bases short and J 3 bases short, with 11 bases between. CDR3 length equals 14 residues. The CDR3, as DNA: TGTGCCAGCAGTTTGTCTCCGGAGCACTATGGCTACACCTTC. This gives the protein CASSLSPEHYGYTF.

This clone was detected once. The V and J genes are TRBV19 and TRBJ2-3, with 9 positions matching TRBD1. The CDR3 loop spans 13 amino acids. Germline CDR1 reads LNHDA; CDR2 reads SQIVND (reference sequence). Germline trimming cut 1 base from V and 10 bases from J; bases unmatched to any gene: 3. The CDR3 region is CASSIGRQGAQYF. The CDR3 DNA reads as TGTGCCAGTAGTATAGGCCGACAGGGGGCGCAGTATTTT.

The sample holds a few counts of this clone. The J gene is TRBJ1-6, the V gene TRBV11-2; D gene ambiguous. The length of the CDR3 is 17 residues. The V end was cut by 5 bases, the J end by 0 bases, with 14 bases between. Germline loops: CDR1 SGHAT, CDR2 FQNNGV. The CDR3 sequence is CASSPRKPGSYNSPLHF. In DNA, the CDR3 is TGTGCCAGCAGCCCCCGAAAACCCGGCTCCTATAATTCACCCCTCCACTTT.

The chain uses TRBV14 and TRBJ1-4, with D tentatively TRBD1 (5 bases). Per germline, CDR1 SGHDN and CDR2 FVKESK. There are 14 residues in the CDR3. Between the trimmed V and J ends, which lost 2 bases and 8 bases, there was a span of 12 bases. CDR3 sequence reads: CASSQRGLGEKLFF. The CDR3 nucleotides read TGTGCCAGCAGCCAACGGGGGTTGGGGGAAAAACTGTTTTTT.

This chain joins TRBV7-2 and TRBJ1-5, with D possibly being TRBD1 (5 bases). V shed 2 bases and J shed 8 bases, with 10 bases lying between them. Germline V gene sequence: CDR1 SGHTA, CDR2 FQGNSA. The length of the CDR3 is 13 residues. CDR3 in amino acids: CASSLRGTEPQHF. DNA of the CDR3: TGTGCCAGCAGCTTAAGGGGAACGGAGCCCCAGCATTTT.

CDR3 amino acids: CASSYILPGTVYGYTF. CDR3 coding DNA: TGTGCCAGCAGTTATATACTTCCCGGGACAGTCTATGGCTACACCTTC. This chain links TRBV6-5 with TRBJ1-2; 7 bases fit TRBD1. V lost 3 bases to trimming and J lost 4 bases; unmatched junction nucleotides: 11. There are 16 residues in the CDR3. Per the germline V gene, CDR1 is MNHEY and CDR2 is SVGAGI.